In this sample, the clone carrying this TCR beta chain turned up a few times. These data are taken from a study of patients and donors after allogeneic stem cell transplantation. Using its own MiXCR run on the RT-PCR reads, TCRdb lists one record per CDR3 protein. The sample includes fewer than 500,000 distinct CDR3 sequences, 15% to 20% of them seen just once. The CDR3 runs 15 residues. CDR1 is SGDLS and CDR2 is YYNGEE in the germline V gene. V shed 5 bases and J 4 bases; nucleotides not matched to a gene: 11. This chain uses TRBV9 with TRBJ2-5; TRBD1 matches at 7 bases. Sequenced sample: blood, either unsorted or a sorted T cell fraction (not recorded which). The sequence derives from a human donor who was either an allogeneic HSCT recipient or a stem cell or donor lymphocyte infusion donor (not recorded which). It is not recorded whose cells these are; they may come from a transplant donor. This CDR3 is CASSRSEGARETQYF. For the CDR3, the DNA is TGTGCCAGCAGTCGGAGCGAGGGGGCCAGAGAGACCCAGTACTTC.